The 8 T cell receptor beta chains below come from one sample, sequenced in a study of technical replicates of blood from a few donors. The protocol was immunoSEQ multiplex PCR, while the TCRdb copy is restricted to in-frame clones and leaves out a portion. The table has 65,000 to 95,000 clones, approximately 97% seen once; the top ten hold approximately 0.18%. Material: T cells isolated from PBMCs. These receptors were collected from a human donor in good health.

This clone was detected once. The chain joins TRBV7-2 to TRBJ2-5; D is unclear. The CDR3 is 14 amino acids. Germline lookup yields CDR1 SGHTA and CDR2 FQGNSA. The V and J ends lost 1 base and 2 bases respectively, with 8 bases between them. Here the CDR3 DNA reads TGTGCCAGCAGCTTAGGAAGCAGGCAAGAGACCCAGTACTTC. As protein: CASSLGSRQETQYF.

The chain uses TRBV6-5 and TRBJ2-2, with D possibly being TRBD2 (6 bases). Trimming took 8 bases from V and 5 from J, leaving 12 bases between them. This CDR3 spans 13 amino acids. Germline CDR1 reads MNHEY; CDR2 reads SVGAGI. CDR3 sequence: CASGGRRTGELFF. CDR3 DNA sequence: TGTGCCAGCGGGGGGAGAAGGACCGGGGAGCTGTTTTTT.

V is TRBV2 and J is TRBJ1-5; TRBD1 matches at 9 bases. Trimming took 7 bases from V and 4 from J; bases not matched to a gene: 5. Germline loops: CDR1 SNHLY, CDR2 FYNNEI. This CDR3 region has 14 residues. CDR3 loop: CASTKGQGNQPQHF. Here the CDR3 DNA reads TGTGCCAGCACCAAGGGACAGGGTAATCAGCCCCAGCATTTT.

The V call is TRBV4-1, the J call TRBJ2-5, with 11 bases that match TRBD2. The CDR3 is 15 amino acids. CDR1 and CDR2 (germline): MGHRA, YSYEKL. Trimming took 1 base from V and 4 from J; bases not matched to a gene: 2. The CDR3 DNA reads as TGCGCCAGCAGCCAAGTTAGCGGGAGGGCAGAGACCCAGTACTTC. This codes for CASSQVSGRAETQYF.

The table lists this clone with a count of one. This chain joins TRBV11-2 and TRBJ1-5; D ambiguous. V gave up 0 bases and J gave up 5 bases, with 8 bases separating them. The CDR3 is 14 amino acids. Germline assignment: CDR1 SGHAT and CDR2 FQNNGV. This chain's CDR3 is CASSLDQDYQPQHF. CDR3 nucleotide sequence: TGTGCCAGCAGCTTAGATCAGGACTATCAGCCCCAGCATTTT. Filled out from reference TRBV11-2 and TRBJ1-5, the complete variable domain reads EAGVAQSPRYKIIEKRQSVAFWCNPISGHATLYWYQQILGQGPKLLIQFQNNGVVDDSQLPKDRFSAERLKGVDSTLKIQPAKLEDSAVYLCASSLDQDYQPQHFGDGTRLSIL.

The genes are TRBV7-3 and TRBJ2-3, with D tentatively TRBD2 (7 bases). Trimming cost V 4 bases and J 1 base, with 15 bases left between them. CDR3 length: 16 amino acids. Germline V gives CDR1 SGHTA, CDR2 FQGTGA. The CDR3 DNA reads as TGTGCCAGCAGCTCCAAGAGAGGGGGGGGCACAGATACGCAGTATTTT. Its protein is CASSSKRGGGTDTQYF. The whole variable domain, remainder taken from reference TRBV7-3 and TRBJ2-3, is GAGVSQTPSNKVTEKGKYVELRCDPISGHTALYWYRQSLGQGPEFLIYFQGTGAADDSGLPNDRFFAVRPEGSVSTLKIQRTERGDSAVYLCASSSKRGGGTDTQYFGPGTRLTVL.

The rearrangement uses TRBV29-1 and TRBJ2-7; maybe TRBD2 (6 bases). The CDR3 contains 14 residues. Germline-derived CDR1 and CDR2 are SQVTM and ANQGSEA. The V and J ends lost 7 bases and 0 bases respectively, with 16 bases between them. The CDR3 loop reads CSGSFAGTSYEQYF. The CDR3 DNA reads TGCAGCGGTTCTTTTGCGGGGACCTCCTACGAGCAGTACTTC.

This chain uses TRBV2 with TRBJ1-2; D unresolved. The V end was cut by 5 bases, the J end by 0 bases, with 13 bases between. The CDR3 is 15 residues long. Germline-derived CDR1 and CDR2 are SNHLY and FYNNEI. CDR3 sequence: CASSQGRLANYGYTF. The CDR3 DNA sequence: TGTGCCAGCAGTCAAGGGAGGTTAGCTAACTATGGCTACACCTTC.